The clone carrying this T cell receptor (beta chain) was observed at least ten times. TCRdb called the 5' RACE reads again in MiXCR, with one record for every CDR3 protein. The repertoire consists of some 390,000 distinct CDR3 sequences, with over 15% occurring once and the leading ten covering roughly a sixth. The data belong to a study of T cells after yellow fever vaccination. The sample in question was PBMCs, obtained before the yellow fever booster vaccination. This TCR came from a man younger than 30 who received the YFV17D yellow fever vaccine.

The CDR3 loop reads CASSNPSISGNTIYF. The CDR3 DNA follows: TGCGCCAGCAGCAACCCATCGATTTCTGGAAACACCATATATTTT. The chain joins TRBV4-1 to TRBJ1-3; D is unclear. This CDR3 is 15 amino acids long. V was shortened by 5 bases and J by 1 base, with 12 bases between the two germline ends. The germline CDR1 and CDR2 sequences are MGHRA and YSYEKL.